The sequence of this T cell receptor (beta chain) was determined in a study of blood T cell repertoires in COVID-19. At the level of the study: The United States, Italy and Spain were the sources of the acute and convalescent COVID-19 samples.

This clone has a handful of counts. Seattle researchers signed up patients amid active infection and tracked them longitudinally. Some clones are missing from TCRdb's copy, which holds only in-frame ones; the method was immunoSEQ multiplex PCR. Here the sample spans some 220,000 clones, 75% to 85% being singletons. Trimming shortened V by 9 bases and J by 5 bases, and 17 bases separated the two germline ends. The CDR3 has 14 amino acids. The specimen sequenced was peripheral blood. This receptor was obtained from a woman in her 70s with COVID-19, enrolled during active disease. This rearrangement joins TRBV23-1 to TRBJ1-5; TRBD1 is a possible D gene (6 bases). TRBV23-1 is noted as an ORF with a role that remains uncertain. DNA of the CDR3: TGCGCCAGTGTGTACAGGGATACGGATCAGCCCCAGCATTTT. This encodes CASVYRDTDQPQHF.